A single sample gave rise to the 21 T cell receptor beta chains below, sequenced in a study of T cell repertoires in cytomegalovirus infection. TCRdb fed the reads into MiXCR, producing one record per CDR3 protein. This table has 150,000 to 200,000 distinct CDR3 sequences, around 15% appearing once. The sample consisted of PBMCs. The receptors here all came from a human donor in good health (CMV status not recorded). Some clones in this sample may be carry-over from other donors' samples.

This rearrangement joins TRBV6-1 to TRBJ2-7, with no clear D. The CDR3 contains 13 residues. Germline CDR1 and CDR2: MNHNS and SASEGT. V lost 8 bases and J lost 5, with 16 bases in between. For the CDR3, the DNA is TGTGCCAGCGCGGCCCGCCCCGTCGACGAGCAGTACTTC. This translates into CASAARPVDEQYF.

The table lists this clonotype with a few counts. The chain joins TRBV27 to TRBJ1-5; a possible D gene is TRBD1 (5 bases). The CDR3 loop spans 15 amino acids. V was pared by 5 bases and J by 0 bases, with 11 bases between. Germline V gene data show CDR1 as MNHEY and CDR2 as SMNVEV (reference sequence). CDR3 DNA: TGTGCCAGCAGTCTACAGGACAATAGCAATCAGCCCCAGCATTTT. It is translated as CASSLQDNSNQPQHF.

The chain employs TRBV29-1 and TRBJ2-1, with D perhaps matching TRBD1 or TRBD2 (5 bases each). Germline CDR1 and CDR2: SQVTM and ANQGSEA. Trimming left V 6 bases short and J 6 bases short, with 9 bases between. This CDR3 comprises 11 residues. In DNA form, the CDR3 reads TGCAGCGTGGGGGATCCCAATGAGCAGTTCTTC. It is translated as CSVGDPNEQFF.

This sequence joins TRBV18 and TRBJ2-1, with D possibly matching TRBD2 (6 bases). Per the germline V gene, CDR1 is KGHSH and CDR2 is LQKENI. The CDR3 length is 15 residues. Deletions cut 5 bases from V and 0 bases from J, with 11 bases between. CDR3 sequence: CASSSTSPSYNEQFF. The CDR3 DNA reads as TGTGCCAGCTCATCCACTAGCCCCTCCTACAATGAGCAGTTCTTC.

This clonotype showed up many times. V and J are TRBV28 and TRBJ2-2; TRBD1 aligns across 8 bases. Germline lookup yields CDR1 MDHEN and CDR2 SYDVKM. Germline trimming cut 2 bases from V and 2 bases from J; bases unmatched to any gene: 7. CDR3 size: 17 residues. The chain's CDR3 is CASSLRWDRSNTGELFF. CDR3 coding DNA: TGTGCCAGCAGTTTACGGTGGGACAGGTCTAACACCGGGGAGCTGTTTTTT.

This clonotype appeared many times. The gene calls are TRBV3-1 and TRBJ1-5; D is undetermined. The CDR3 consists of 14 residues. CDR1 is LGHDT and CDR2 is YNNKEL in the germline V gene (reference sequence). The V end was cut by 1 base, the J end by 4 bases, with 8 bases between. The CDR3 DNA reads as TGTGCCAGCAGCCAAGGATCGGGGAATCAGCCCCAGCATTTT. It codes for CASSQGSGNQPQHF.

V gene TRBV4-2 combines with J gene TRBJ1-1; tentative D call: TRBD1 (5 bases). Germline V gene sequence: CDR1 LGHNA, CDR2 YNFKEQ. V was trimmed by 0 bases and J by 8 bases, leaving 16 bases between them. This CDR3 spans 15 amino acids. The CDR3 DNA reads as TGTGCCAGCAGCCAAGAAGTCCGGGGGATCTTGGAAGCTTTCTTT. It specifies CASSQEVRGILEAFF.

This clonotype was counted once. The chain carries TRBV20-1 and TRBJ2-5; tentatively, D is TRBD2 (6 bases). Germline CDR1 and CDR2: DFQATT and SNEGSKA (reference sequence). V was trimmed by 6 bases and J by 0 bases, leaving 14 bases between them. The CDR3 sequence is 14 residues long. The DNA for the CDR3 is TGCAGTGCCAGTTTAGCGGCGTACCAAGAGACCCAGTACTTC. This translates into CSASLAAYQETQYF.

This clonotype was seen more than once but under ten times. The CDR3 loop is CASSYALGYGYTF. The CDR3 DNA reads as TGTGCCAGCAGTTACGCTTTGGGTTATGGCTACACCTTC. The rearrangement joins TRBV6-5 to TRBJ1-2; D ambiguous. The V end lost 2 bases, the J end lost 5 bases, and 9 bases lay between the germline ends. Per the germline V gene, CDR1 is MNHEY and CDR2 is SVGAGI. CDR3 length: 13 residues.

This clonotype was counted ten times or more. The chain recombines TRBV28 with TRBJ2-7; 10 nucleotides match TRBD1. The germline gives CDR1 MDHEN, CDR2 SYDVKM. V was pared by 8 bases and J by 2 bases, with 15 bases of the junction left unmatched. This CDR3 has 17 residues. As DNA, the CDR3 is TGTGCCAGCCGCAACAACCAGGGACAGGGGTATCCCTACGAGCAGTACTTC. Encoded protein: CASRNNQGQGYPYEQYF.

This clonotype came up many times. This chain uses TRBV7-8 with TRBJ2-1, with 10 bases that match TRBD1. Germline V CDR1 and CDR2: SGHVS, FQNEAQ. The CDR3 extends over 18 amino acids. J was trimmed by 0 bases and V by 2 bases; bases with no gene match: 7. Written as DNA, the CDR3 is TGTGCCAGCAGCTTATATGGGACAGGGGTAATCTCCTACAATGAGCAGTTCTTC. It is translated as CASSLYGTGVISYNEQFF.

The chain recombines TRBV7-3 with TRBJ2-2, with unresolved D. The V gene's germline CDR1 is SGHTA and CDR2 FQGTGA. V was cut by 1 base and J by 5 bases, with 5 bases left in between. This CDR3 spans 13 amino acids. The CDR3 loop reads CASSLIHTGELFF. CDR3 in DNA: TGTGCCAGCAGCTTAATTCATACCGGGGAGCTGTTTTTT.

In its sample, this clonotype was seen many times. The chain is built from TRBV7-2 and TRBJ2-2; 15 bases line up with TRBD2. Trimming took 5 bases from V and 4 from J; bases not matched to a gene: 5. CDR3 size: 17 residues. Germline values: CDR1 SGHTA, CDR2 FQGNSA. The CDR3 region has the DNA TGTGCCAGCAGCCGGACTAGCGGGGGGGCGGGCACCGGGGAGCTGTTTTTT. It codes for CASSRTSGGAGTGELFF. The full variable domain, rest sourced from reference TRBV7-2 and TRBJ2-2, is GAGVSQSPSNKVTEKGKDVELRCDPISGHTALYWYRQSLGQGLEFLIYFQGNSAPDKSGLPSDRFSAERTGGSVSTLTIQRTQQEDSAVYLCASSRTSGGAGTGELFFGEGSRLTVL.

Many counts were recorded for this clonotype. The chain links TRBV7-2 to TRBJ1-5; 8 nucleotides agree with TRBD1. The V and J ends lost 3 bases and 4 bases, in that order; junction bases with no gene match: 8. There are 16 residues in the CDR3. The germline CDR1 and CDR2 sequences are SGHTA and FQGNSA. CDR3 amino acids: CASSLDRAIRNQPQHF. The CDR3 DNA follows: TGTGCCAGCAGCTTGGACAGGGCTATAAGGAATCAGCCCCAGCATTTT.

The CDR3 nucleotides are TGTGCCAGCGCCGGGCTAGCCAAAAACATTCAGTACTTC. Amino acid sequence: CASAGLAKNIQYF. The V and J genes are TRBV7-9 and TRBJ2-4, with unresolved D. CDR1 and CDR2 from the germline V gene are SEHNR and FQNEAQ (reference sequence). The CDR3 loop spans 13 amino acids. V was trimmed by 8 bases and J by 0 bases, leaving 8 bases between them.

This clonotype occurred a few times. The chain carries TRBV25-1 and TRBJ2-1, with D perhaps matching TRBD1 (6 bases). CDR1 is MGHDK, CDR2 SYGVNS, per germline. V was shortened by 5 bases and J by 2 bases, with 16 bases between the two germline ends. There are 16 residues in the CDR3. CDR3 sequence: CASSRQAFGPYNEQFF. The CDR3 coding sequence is TGTGCCAGCAGTAGACAGGCCTTTGGGCCCTACAATGAGCAGTTCTTC.

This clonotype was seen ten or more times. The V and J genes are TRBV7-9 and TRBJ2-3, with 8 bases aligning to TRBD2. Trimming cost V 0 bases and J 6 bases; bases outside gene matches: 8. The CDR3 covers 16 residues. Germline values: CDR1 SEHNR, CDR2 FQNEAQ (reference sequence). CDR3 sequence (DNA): TGTGCCAGCAGCTTAGCAAGCGGGAGACCACACGATACGCAGTATTTT. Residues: CASSLASGRPHDTQYF.

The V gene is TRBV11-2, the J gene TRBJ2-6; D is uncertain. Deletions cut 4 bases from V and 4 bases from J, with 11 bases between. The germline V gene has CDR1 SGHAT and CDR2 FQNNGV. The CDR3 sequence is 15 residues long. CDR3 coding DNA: TGTGCCAGCAGCTCCCCTCCTAACGGGGCCAACGTCCTGACTTTC. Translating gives CASSSPPNGANVLTF.

The CDR3, as DNA: TGCAGTGCTACGGGCCTACAAGAGACCCAGTACTTC. This gives the protein CSATGLQETQYF. V is TRBV20-1 and J is TRBJ2-5; no firm D call. Germline V gene lookup returns CDR1 DFQATT and CDR2 SNEGSKA (reference sequence). Trimming removed 4 bases from V and 2 bases from J, with 8 bases in between. The CDR3 runs 12 residues.

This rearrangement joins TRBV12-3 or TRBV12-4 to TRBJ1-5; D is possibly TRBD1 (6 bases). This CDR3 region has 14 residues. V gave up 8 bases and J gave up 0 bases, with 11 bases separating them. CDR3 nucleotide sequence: TGTGCCAGCTCGGACAGCACTAGCAATCAGCCCCAGCATTTT. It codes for CASSDSTSNQPQHF.

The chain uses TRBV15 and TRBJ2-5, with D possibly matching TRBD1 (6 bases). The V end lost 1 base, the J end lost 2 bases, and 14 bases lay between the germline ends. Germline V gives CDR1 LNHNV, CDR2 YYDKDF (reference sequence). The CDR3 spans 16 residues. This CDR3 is CATSRVARGPQETQYF. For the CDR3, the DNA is TGTGCCACCAGCAGAGTGGCCAGGGGCCCTCAAGAGACCCAGTACTTC.